A selection of T cell receptor beta chains follows, all from one sample in a study of shared clonotypes between healthy human individuals. Profiled with immunoSEQ multiplex PCR; TCRdb holds only in-frame clones, not every one. The sample lists some 360,000 clones; more than 60% were seen once. The sequencing input was memory CD4+ T cells sorted from blood. The source is a man aged 25-45 years in good health. The CDR3 runs from the conserved cysteine through the conserved F or W. Each record gives: V gene, J gene, CDR3 protein.

v_call: TRBV4-3
j_call: TRBJ2-3
cdr3_aa: CASSQGLFTDTQYF

v_call: TRBV18
j_call: TRBJ2-1
cdr3_aa: CASSPEILANEQFF

v_call: TRBV7-9
j_call: TRBJ2-1
cdr3_aa: CASSTSRGNEQFF

v_call: TRBV11-3
j_call: TRBJ1-1
cdr3_aa: CASSLAAGTGAAFF

v_call: TRBV28
j_call: TRBJ1-1
cdr3_aa: CASSPFQGTEAFF

v_call: TRBV14
j_call: TRBJ2-7
cdr3_aa: CASSQAYEQYF

v_call: TRBV14
j_call: TRBJ2-1
cdr3_aa: CASSHFGLAGYNEQFF

v_call: TRBV5-1
j_call: TRBJ1-1
cdr3_aa: CASSLGTGFRRSGRNTEAFF

v_call: TRBV2
j_call: TRBJ2-7
cdr3_aa: CASSTGQGWFGHSSYEQYF

v_call: TRBV6-5
j_call: TRBJ1-4
cdr3_aa: CASSYSGTGDEKLFF

v_call: TRBV7-8
j_call: TRBJ1-4
cdr3_aa: CASSSSGTGNEKLFF

v_call: TRBV9
j_call: TRBJ1-2
cdr3_aa: CASSVGPRVGGYTF

v_call: TRBV5-4
j_call: TRBJ2-5
cdr3_aa: CASSIGASGPLRGTQYF

v_call: TRBV4-3
j_call: TRBJ2-2
cdr3_aa: CASSRSGTTNTGELFF

v_call: TRBV5-6
j_call: TRBJ2-5
cdr3_aa: CASSTRLQGLGETQYF

v_call: TRBV6-1
j_call: TRBJ2-3
cdr3_aa: CASRRLAVDTQYF

v_call: TRBV19
j_call: TRBJ1-5
cdr3_aa: CASSKDNFGNQPQHF

v_call: TRBV19
j_call: TRBJ2-7
cdr3_aa: CASSIPRRQGREQYF

v_call: TRBV19
j_call: TRBJ1-5
cdr3_aa: CASSTQGGGQPQHF

v_call: TRBV4-3
j_call: TRBJ1-1
cdr3_aa: CASSQDSASVSEAFF

v_call: TRBV27
j_call: TRBJ1-2
cdr3_aa: CASSFSQGLGGYTF

v_call: TRBV11-2
j_call: TRBJ1-4
cdr3_aa: CASSLGARARATNEKLFF

v_call: TRBV4-3
j_call: TRBJ2-6
cdr3_aa: CASSQDPSRDPGANVLTF

v_call: TRBV19
j_call: TRBJ2-3
cdr3_aa: CASSISGTDTQYF

v_call: TRBV7-2
j_call: TRBJ2-2
cdr3_aa: CASSLGQGTGELFF

v_call: TRBV18
j_call: TRBJ2-7
cdr3_aa: CASSPSGGGYEQYF

v_call: TRBV30
j_call: TRBJ2-5
cdr3_aa: CAWSGVGGWETQYF

v_call: TRBV23-1
j_call: TRBJ2-7
cdr3_aa: CASSLRSGTGPWVQYF

v_call: TRBV7-9
j_call: TRBJ1-3
cdr3_aa: CASSPVGFSGNTIYF

v_call: TRBV6-5
j_call: TRBJ2-5
cdr3_aa: CASSYTPSSQTQYF

v_call: TRBV7-9
j_call: TRBJ1-4
cdr3_aa: CASSRTQGINEKLFF

v_call: TRBV29-1
j_call: TRBJ2-7
cdr3_aa: CSALQGYGDEQYF

v_call: TRBV5-1
j_call: TRBJ1-5
cdr3_aa: CASSRTGVNQPQHF

v_call: TRBV27
j_call: TRBJ2-7
cdr3_aa: CASSSGGRAGEQYF

v_call: TRBV6-1
j_call: TRBJ2-1
cdr3_aa: CASSPAYYNEQFF

v_call: TRBV7-8
j_call: TRBJ1-5
cdr3_aa: CASSLSFNQPQHF

v_call: TRBV10-3
j_call: TRBJ2-3
cdr3_aa: CAISSGRSTDTQYF

v_call: TRBV6-1
j_call: TRBJ2-7
cdr3_aa: CASSESPTWGPSVNEQYF

v_call: TRBV7-2
j_call: TRBJ1-1
cdr3_aa: CASSPGQGAFRQAFF

v_call: TRBV5-1
j_call: TRBJ2-3
cdr3_aa: CASKAVTSTDTQYF

v_call: TRBV10-3
j_call: TRBJ1-1
cdr3_aa: CAIRADVSPNTEAFF

v_call: TRBV18
j_call: TRBJ1-3
cdr3_aa: CASSLDRGSNGNTIYF

v_call: TRBV19
j_call: TRBJ1-5
cdr3_aa: CASNDRVIQPQHF

v_call: TRBV5-1
j_call: TRBJ2-1
cdr3_aa: CASSLEGESLNEQFF

v_call: TRBV2
j_call: TRBJ1-1
cdr3_aa: CASSELWAGLNTEAFF

v_call: TRBV2
j_call: TRBJ2-7
cdr3_aa: CASSEAGRGSYEQYF

v_call: TRBV6-1
j_call: TRBJ2-2
cdr3_aa: CASSLRGLGGELFF

v_call: TRBV29-1
j_call: TRBJ2-1
cdr3_aa: CSGSHNEQFF

v_call: TRBV11-2
j_call: TRBJ2-7
cdr3_aa: CASSLVAGPPYEQYF

v_call: TRBV5-1
j_call: TRBJ2-7
cdr3_aa: CASSFALGPYEQYF

v_call: TRBV9
j_call: TRBJ2-3
cdr3_aa: CASSVDRDTQYF